The 17 T cell receptor beta chains below all came from one sample that was sequenced in a study of cytomegalovirus exposure and HLA in healthy donors. Some clones are missing from TCRdb's copy, which holds only in-frame ones; the method was immunoSEQ multiplex PCR. The data contain fewer than 130,000 clones, about nine tenths of them singletons. The sequenced sample was PBMCs. These receptors all stem from a woman between 18 and 29 years old in good health and CMV-seronegative.

This sequence joins TRBV11-2 and TRBJ1-2; D remains unclear. Germline lookup yields CDR1 SGHAT and CDR2 FQNNGV. The CDR3 has 15 amino acids. V was pared by 5 bases and J by 0 bases, with 13 bases between. The CDR3 region is CASSDRSRTNYGYTF. The CDR3 DNA reads TGTGCCAGCAGCGATAGGAGCCGGACTAACTATGGCTACACCTTC.

The V gene is TRBV13, the J gene TRBJ2-7; the match to TRBD2 covers 11 bases. Looked up from germline, CDR1 is PRHDT and CDR2 is FYEKMQ (reference sequence). V trimming: 4 bases; J trimming: 2 bases; junction bases outside the gene matches: 4. This CDR3 has 15 amino acids. CDR3 nucleotides: TGTGCCAGCAGCTCACGACTAGCGGGACCCTACGAGCAGTACTTC. This translates into CASSSRLAGPYEQYF.

This clone was observed once. This sequence joins TRBV10-3 and TRBJ2-3; TRBD2 matches at 13 bases. With V trimmed by 6 bases and J by 3 bases, 3 bases remained unmatched. CDR3 length: 15 amino acids. The germline V gene has CDR1 ENHRY and CDR2 SYGVKD. The CDR3 reads CAIRRTSGRTDTQYF. CDR3 coding DNA: TGTGCCATCAGGAGGACTAGCGGGAGAACAGATACGCAGTATTTT.

The V call is TRBV5-1, the J call TRBJ2-1; TRBD1 matches 7 bases. Losses at the gene ends were 3 bases for V and 10 bases for J; bases not matched to a gene: 13. CDR1 is SGHRS, CDR2 YFSETQ, per germline. This CDR3 spans 15 amino acids. CDR3 loop: CASSSTGVSPGEQFF. In DNA form, the CDR3 reads TGCGCCAGCAGCTCAACAGGGGTTTCACCTGGGGAGCAGTTCTTC.

V and J are TRBV7-2 and TRBJ2-5; TRBD1 aligns across 9 bases. There are 14 residues in the CDR3. With V trimmed by 7 bases and J by 6 bases, 9 bases remained unmatched. Germline assignment: CDR1 SGHTA and CDR2 FQGNSA. CDR3 sequence: CASTDQQGAKTQYF. CDR3 nucleotide sequence: TGTGCCAGCACCGATCAACAGGGGGCGAAGACCCAGTACTTC.

V usage is TRBV10-2 and J usage is TRBJ2-7; TRBD1 is a possible D gene (5 bases). This CDR3 comprises 13 residues. CDR1 and CDR2 from the germline V gene are WSHSY and SAAADI. V was cut by 7 bases and J by 1 base, with 11 bases left in between. The CDR3 DNA is TGCGCCAGCACTTTGACAGCGTCCTACGAGCAGTACTTC. Its translation is CASTLTASYEQYF.

CDR3 nucleotides: TGCGCCAGCAGTGAGTCGATAGCGGGGGGATACAATGAGCAGTTCTTC. Residues: CASSESIAGGYNEQFF. This rearrangement joins TRBV10-1 to TRBJ2-1; 10 bases align to TRBD2. The CDR3 has 16 residues. Germline CDR1 reads WNHNN; CDR2 reads SYGVQD (reference sequence). The junction had 3 bases not matched to a gene; V was cut back by 0 bases and J by 4 bases.

CDR3 nucleotides: TGTGCCTGGAGTCACCGACAGGGCCAGGGGACTGAAGCTTTCTTT. Its translation is CAWSHRQGQGTEAFF. V gene TRBV30 combines with J gene TRBJ1-1, with 7 bases matching TRBD1. Trimming cost V 2 bases and J 5 bases; bases outside gene matches: 11. In germline, CDR1 is GTSNPN, CDR2 SVGIG (reference sequence). This CDR3 is 15 amino acids long.

This clone was detected once. The V and J genes are TRBV5-1 and TRBJ2-3; 8 bases are a match to TRBD1. Looked up from germline, CDR1 is SGHRS and CDR2 is YFSETQ. J was trimmed by 5 bases and V by 0 bases; bases with no gene match: 5. This CDR3 region has 15 residues. The DNA of the CDR3 is TGCGCCAGCAGCTTGGGGGCGACAGGGGTAGATACGCAGTATTTT. This codes for CASSLGATGVDTQYF.

The chain recombines TRBV11-3 with TRBJ2-1; 8 nucleotides agree with TRBD2. The V gene end was trimmed by 5 bases and the J gene end by 10 bases; junction bases not matched to a gene: 10. The CDR3 is 14 residues long. From germline, CDR1 is SGHNT and CDR2 YENEEA. This chain's CDR3 is CASSPGLAPGEQFF. In DNA form, the CDR3 reads TGTGCCAGCAGCCCCGGACTAGCACCAGGCGAGCAGTTCTTC.

The chain joins TRBV7-9 to TRBJ2-2; 10 bases are a match to TRBD1. This CDR3 is built from 15 residues. The germline V gene has CDR1 SEHNR and CDR2 FQNEAQ (reference sequence). After removal of 5 bases from V and 5 bases from J, the junction contained 5 bases not matched to a gene. The CDR3 bases are TGTGCCAGCAGCCCCGGGACAGGGGCGACCGGGGAGCTGTTTTTT. As protein: CASSPGTGATGELFF.

The chain links TRBV7-9 to TRBJ2-5; weak D call: TRBD1 (5 bases). Germline V gene lookup returns CDR1 SEHNR and CDR2 FQNEAQ (reference sequence). V lost 3 bases to trimming and J lost 4 bases, with 9 bases between them. The CDR3 loop spans 13 amino acids. CDR3 residues: CASSFSQGETQYF. DNA for the CDR3: TGTGCCAGCAGCTTTAGCCAGGGAGAGACCCAGTACTTC.

J is TRBJ2-1 and V is TRBV9; tentatively, D is TRBD2 (5 bases). V dropped 3 bases and J dropped 0 bases, with 13 bases sitting between them. CDR3 length: 16 residues. Germline CDR1 is SGDLS and CDR2 is YYNGEE. As DNA, the CDR3 is TGTGCCAGCAGCGGGGGAGCGGATAGCTCCTACAATGAGCAGTTCTTC. It encodes CASSGGADSSYNEQFF.

The chain recombines TRBV7-9 with TRBJ1-5, with D perhaps matching TRBD1 (6 bases). Trimming left V 3 bases short and J 10 bases short, with 13 bases between. The CDR3 is 13 amino acids. Germline values: CDR1 SEHNR, CDR2 FQNEAQ (reference sequence). CDR3 coding DNA: TGTGCCAGCAGCTTGGGGACATCCGCCCCCCAGCATTTT. This encodes CASSLGTSAPQHF.

This clone was detected only once. This same CDR3 is encoded by further DNA sequences in the sample. The genes are TRBV10-1 and TRBJ2-5, with D maybe TRBD2 (6 bases). The CDR3 is made up of 13 amino acids. The ends were cut back, 1 base at V and 5 bases at J, with 8 bases in the middle. Per the germline V gene, CDR1 is WNHNN and CDR2 is SYGVQD (reference sequence). The CDR3 here is CASSEWGGETQYF. The DNA for the CDR3 is TGCGCCAGCAGTGAGTGGGGAGGCGAGACCCAGTACTTC.

The chain joins TRBV5-5 to TRBJ1-2; 7 nucleotides align to TRBD1. Germline lookup yields CDR1 SGHKS and CDR2 YYEKEE (reference sequence). This CDR3 comprises 16 residues. V trimming: 7 bases; J trimming: 0 bases; junction bases outside the gene matches: 12. CDR3 amino acids: CASLQTGAAPNYGYTF. In nucleotides, the CDR3 is TGTGCCAGCCTACAAACAGGGGCGGCCCCTAACTATGGCTACACCTTC.

The rearrangement links TRBV7-6 to TRBJ1-4; D not resolved. This CDR3 has 13 amino acids. From germline, CDR1 is SGHVS and CDR2 FNYEAQ. Deletions cut 1 base from V and 4 bases from J, with 4 bases between. Here the CDR3 reads CASSLELNEKLFF. CDR3 sequence (DNA): TGTGCCAGCAGCTTAGAACTTAATGAAAAACTGTTTTTT.